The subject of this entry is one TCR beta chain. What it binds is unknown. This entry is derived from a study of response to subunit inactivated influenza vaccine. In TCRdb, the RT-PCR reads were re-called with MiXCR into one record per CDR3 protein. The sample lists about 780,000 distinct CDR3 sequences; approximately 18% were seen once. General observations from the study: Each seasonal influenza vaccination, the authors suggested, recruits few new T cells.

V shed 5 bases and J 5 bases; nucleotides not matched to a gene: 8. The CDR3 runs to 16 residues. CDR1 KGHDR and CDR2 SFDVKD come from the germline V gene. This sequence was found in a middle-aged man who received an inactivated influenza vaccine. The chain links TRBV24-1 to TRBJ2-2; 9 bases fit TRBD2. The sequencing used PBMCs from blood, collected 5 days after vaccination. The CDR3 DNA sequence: TGTGCCACCAGTGTCCATAGCGGGAGTATAACCGGGGAGCTGTTTTTT. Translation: CATSVHSGSITGELFF.